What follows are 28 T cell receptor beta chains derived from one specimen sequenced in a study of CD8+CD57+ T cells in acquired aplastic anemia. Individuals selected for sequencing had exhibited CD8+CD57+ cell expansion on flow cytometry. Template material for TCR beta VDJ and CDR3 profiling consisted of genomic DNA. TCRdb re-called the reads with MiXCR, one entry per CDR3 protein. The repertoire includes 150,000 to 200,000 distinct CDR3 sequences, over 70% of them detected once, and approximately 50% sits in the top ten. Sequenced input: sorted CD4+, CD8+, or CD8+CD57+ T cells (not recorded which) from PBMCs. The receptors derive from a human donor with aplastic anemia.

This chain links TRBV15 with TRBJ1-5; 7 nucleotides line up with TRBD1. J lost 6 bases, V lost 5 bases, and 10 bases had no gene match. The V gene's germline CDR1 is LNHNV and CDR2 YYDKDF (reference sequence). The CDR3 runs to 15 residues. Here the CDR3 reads CATSEKFTGVQPQHF. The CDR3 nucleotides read TGTGCCACCAGCGAAAAGTTTACAGGGGTTCAGCCCCAGCATTTT.

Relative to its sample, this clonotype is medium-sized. In DNA, the CDR3 is TGTGCCAGCAGCTTGATCGCTGAACGACCTGAAGCTTTCTTT. This sequence encodes CASSLIAERPEAFF. The chain joins TRBV5-5 to TRBJ1-1, with D uncertain. Trimming removed 1 base from V and 6 bases from J, with 13 bases in between. This CDR3 has 14 residues. Germline V CDR1 and CDR2: SGHKS, YYEKEE (reference sequence).

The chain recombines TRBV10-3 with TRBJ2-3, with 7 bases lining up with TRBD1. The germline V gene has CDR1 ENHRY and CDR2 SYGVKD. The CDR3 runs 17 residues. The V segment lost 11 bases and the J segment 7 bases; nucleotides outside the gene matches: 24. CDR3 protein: CALLHPTGSGTHYTQYF. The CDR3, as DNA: TGTGCCCTCCTCCACCCGACAGGGTCAGGCACACACTATACGCAGTATTTT.

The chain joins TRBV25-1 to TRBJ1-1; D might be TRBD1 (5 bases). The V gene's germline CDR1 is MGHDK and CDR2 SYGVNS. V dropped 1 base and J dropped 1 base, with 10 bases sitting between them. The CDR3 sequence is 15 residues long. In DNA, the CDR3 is TGTGCCAGCAGTGAATTTGACAGAACGAACACTGAAGCTTTCTTT. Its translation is CASSEFDRTNTEAFF.

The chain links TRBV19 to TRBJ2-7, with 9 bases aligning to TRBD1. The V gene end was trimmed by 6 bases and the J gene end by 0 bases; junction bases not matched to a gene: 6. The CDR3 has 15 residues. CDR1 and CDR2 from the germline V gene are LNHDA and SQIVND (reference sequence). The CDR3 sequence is CASRLRDRVSYEQYF. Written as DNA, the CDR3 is TGTGCCAGTAGACTAAGGGACAGGGTCTCCTACGAGCAGTACTTC.

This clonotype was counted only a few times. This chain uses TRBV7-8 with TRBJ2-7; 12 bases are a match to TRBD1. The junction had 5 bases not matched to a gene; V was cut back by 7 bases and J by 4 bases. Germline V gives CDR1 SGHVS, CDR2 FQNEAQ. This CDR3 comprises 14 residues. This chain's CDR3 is CASMRDRGLYEQYF. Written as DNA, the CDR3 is TGTGCCAGCATGAGGGACAGGGGGCTGTACGAGCAGTACTTC.

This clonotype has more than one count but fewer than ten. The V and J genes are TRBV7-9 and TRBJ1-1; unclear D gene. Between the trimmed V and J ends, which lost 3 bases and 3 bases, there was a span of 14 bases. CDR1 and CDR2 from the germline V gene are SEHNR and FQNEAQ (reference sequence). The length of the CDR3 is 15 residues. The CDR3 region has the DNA TGTGCCAGCAGCTTTATATCCTCGGGATACACTGAAGCTTTCTTT. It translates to CASSFISSGYTEAFF.

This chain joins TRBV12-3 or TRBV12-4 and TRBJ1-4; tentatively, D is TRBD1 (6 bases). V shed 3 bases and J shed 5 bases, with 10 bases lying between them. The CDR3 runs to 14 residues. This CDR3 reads CASSLQGRNEKLFF. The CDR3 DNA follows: TGTGCCAGCAGTTTGCAGGGGAGGAATGAAAAACTGTTTTTT.

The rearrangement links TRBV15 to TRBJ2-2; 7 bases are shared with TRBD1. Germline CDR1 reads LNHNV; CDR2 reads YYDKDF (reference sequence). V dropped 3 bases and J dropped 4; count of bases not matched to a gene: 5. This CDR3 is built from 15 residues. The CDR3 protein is CATSRVSGGTGELFF. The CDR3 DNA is TGTGCCACCAGCAGGGTTTCAGGGGGCACCGGGGAGCTGTTTTTT.

The CDR3 sequence is CASSVDASGISEQYF. DNA of the CDR3: TGTGCCAGCAGCGTAGATGCTAGCGGGATCTCCGAGCAGTACTTC. The gene calls are TRBV9 and TRBJ2-7, with 9 bases that match TRBD2. CDR1 and CDR2 from the germline V gene are SGDLS and YYNGEE. V dropped 0 bases and J dropped 6; count of bases not matched to a gene: 7. The CDR3 extends over 15 amino acids.

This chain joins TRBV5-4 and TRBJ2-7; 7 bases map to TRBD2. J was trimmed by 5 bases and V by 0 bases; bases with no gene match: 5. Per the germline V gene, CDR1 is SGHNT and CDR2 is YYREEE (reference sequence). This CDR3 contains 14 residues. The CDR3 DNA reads TGTGCCAGCAGCTTGGGGGAGGGCCTTAACGAGCAGTACTTC. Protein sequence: CASSLGEGLNEQYF.

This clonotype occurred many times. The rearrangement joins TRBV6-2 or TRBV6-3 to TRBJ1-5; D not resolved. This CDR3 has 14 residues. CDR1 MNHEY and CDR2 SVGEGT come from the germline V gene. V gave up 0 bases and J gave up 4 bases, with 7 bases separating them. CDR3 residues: CASSYSHENQPQHF. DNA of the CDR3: TGTGCCAGCAGTTACTCGCACGAAAATCAGCCCCAGCATTTT.

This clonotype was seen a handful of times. The CDR3 protein is CASSLGLAGGRSYNEQFF. In nucleotides, the CDR3 is TGTGCCAGCAGCTTAGGGCTAGCGGGGGGGCGATCCTACAATGAGCAGTTCTTC. The chain joins TRBV7-8 to TRBJ2-1; 12 positions agree with TRBD2. Germline CDR1 reads SGHVS; CDR2 reads FQNEAQ. There are 18 residues in the CDR3. Trimming removed 1 base from V and 1 base from J; junction bases left unmatched: 5.

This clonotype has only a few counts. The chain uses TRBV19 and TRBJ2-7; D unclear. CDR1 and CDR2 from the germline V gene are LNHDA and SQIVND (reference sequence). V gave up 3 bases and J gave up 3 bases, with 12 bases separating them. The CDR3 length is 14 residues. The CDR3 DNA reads TGTGCCAGTAGTATTGGGCAGGCAGACTACGAGCAGTACTTC. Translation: CASSIGQADYEQYF.

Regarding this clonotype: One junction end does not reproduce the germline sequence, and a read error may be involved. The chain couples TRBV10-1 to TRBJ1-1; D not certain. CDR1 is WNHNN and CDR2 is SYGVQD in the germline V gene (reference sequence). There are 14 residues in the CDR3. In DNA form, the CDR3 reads TGCGCCTGCAGTGTGGAGGGCCGTAACACTGAAGCTTTCTTT. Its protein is CACSVEGRNTEAFF.

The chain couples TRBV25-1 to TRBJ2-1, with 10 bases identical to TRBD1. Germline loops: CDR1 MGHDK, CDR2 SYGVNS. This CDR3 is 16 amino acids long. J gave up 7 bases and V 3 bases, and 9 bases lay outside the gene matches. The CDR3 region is CASSELDGTGVNEQFF. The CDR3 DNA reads TGTGCCAGCAGTGAGCTAGACGGGACAGGGGTGAATGAGCAGTTCTTC.

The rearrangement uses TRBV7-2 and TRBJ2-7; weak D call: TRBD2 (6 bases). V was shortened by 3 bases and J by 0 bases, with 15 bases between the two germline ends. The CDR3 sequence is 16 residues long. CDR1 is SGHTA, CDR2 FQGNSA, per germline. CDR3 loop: CASSLVGTQSSYEQYF. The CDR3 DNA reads TGTGCCAGCAGCTTGGTTGGGACTCAGAGCTCCTACGAGCAGTACTTC.

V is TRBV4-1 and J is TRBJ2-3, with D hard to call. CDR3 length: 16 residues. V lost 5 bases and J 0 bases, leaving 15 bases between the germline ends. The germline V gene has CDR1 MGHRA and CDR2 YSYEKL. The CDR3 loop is CASSGYYPPSTDTQYF. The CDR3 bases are TGCGCCAGCAGCGGGTACTACCCACCTAGCACAGATACGCAGTATTTT.

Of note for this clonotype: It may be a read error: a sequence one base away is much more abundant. The CDR3 region has the DNA TGTGCCAGCAGTTTAGAGACTGTCCAGGAGACCCAGTACTTC. Amino acid sequence: CASSLETVQETQYF. The V call is TRBV12-3 or TRBV12-4, the J call TRBJ2-5; no clear D gene. This CDR3 region has 14 residues. Trimming removed 1 base at V and 5 bases at J, with 11 bases between.

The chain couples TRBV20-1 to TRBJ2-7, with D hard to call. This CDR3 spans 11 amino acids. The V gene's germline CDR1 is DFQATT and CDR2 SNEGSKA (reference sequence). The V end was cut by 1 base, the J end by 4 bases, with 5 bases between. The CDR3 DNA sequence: TGCAGTGCTAGAGTCTCATACGAGCAGTACTTC. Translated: CSARVSYEQYF.

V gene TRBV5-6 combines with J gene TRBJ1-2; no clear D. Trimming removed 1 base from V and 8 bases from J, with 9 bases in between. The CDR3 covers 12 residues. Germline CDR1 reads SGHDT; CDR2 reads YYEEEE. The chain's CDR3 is CASSLPSPGYTF. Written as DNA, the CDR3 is TGTGCCAGCAGCTTGCCCAGTCCGGGCTACACCTTC.

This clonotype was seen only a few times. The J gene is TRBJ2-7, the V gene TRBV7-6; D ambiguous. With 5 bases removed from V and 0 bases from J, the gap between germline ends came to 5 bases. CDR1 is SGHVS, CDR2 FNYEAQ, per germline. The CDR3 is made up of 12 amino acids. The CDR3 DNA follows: TGTGCCAGCAGCGCGTACTCCTACGAGCAGTACTTC. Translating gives CASSAYSYEQYF.

The CDR3 DNA reads as TGTGCCAGCGAGGGGGGGCGGGAGAGCTCCTACGAGCAGTACTTC. As protein: CASEGGRESSYEQYF. The chain is built from TRBV7-9 and TRBJ2-7; D might be TRBD2 (7 bases). CDR3 length: 15 residues. Germline V CDR1 and CDR2: SEHNR, FQNEAQ (reference sequence). Between the trimmed V and J ends, which lost 8 bases and 0 bases, there was a span of 17 bases. The entire variable domain, with the rest obtained from reference TRBV7-9 and TRBJ2-7, is as follows: DTGVSQNPRHKITKRGQNVTFRCDPISEHNRLYWYRQTLGQGPEFLTYFQNEAQLEKSRLLSDRFSAERPKGSFSTLEIQRTEQGDSAMYLCASEGGRESSYEQYFGPGTRLTVT.

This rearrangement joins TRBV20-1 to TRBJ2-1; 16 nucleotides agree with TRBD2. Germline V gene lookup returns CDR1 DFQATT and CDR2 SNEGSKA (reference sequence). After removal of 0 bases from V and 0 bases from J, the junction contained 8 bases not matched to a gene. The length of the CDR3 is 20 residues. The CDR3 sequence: CSARDRIGTSGRASYNEQFF. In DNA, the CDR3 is TGCAGTGCTAGAGATAGAATCGGGACTAGCGGGAGGGCCTCCTACAATGAGCAGTTCTTC.

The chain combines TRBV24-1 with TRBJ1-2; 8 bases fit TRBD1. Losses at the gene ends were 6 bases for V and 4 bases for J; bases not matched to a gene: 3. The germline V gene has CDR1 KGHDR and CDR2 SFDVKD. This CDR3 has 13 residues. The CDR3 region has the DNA TGTGCCACCAGTACCGGGACAGGCTATGGCTACACCTTC. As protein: CATSTGTGYGYTF.

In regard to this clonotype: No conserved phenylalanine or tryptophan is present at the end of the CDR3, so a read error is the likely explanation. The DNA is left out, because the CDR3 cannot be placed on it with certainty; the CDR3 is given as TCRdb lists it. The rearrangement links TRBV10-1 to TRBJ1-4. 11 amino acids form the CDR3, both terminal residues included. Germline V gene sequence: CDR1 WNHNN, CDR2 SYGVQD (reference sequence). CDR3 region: CASSEGEGSVL.

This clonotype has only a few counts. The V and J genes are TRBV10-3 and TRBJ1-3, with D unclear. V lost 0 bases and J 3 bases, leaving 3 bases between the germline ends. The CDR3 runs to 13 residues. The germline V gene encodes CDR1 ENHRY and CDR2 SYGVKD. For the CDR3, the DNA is TGTGCCATCAGTGAGTCGAGTGGAAACACCATATATTTT. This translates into CAISESSGNTIYF.

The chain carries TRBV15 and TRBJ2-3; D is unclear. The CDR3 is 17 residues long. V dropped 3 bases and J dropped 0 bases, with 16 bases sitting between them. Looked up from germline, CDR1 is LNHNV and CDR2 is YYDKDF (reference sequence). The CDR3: CATSSDSKGTSTDTQYF. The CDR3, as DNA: TGTGCCACCAGCAGTGACTCGAAGGGTACTAGCACAGATACGCAGTATTTT.